The sequence of this T cell receptor (beta chain) was determined in a study of T cell changes during pregnancy in multiple sclerosis. Assay: immunoSEQ multiplex PCR; the TCRdb copy retains only in-frame clones and omits some. Here the sample spans 90,000 to 95,000 clones, roughly 90% being singletons. Germline assignment: CDR1 SGHNT and CDR2 YYREEE (reference sequence). V gave up 0 bases and J gave up 2 bases, with 16 bases separating them. CDR3 size: 17 residues. This specimen consisted of peripheral blood, obtained before pregnancy. This rearrangement joins TRBV5-4 to TRBJ2-3; D unresolved. This TCR was recovered from a female donor with multiple sclerosis, enrolled in a pregnancy study. In DNA, the CDR3 is TGTGCCAGCAGCTTGGCCACCCAGCTAGGCTTCACAGATACGCAGTATTTT. Translated, it gives CASSLATQLGFTDTQYF. Full variable domain (outside the CDR3, taken from reference TRBV5-4 and TRBJ2-3): ETGVTQSPTHLIKTRGQQVTLRCSSQSGHNTVSWYQQALGQGPQFIFQYYREEENGRGNFPPRFSGLQFPNYSSELNVNALELDDSALYLCASSLATQLGFTDTQYFGPGTRLTVL.